This T cell receptor (beta chain) is drawn from a study of blood T cell repertoires in COVID-19. V was pared by 7 bases and J by 4 bases, with 5 bases of the junction left unmatched. Germline-derived CDR1 and CDR2 are SNHLY and FYNNEI. The CDR3 consists of 13 residues. Sequencing was performed with immunoSEQ multiplex PCR; in TCRdb, only in-frame clones are kept and a portion is missing. Of about 310,000 clones listed, around 91% are singletons. Those enrolled in Seattle joined during active infection and were followed longitudinally afterward. The genes are TRBV2 and TRBJ2-7, with 9 bases that match TRBD1. The sample taken for sequencing was peripheral blood. The origin of this receptor is a woman between 40 and 55 years old with COVID-19, enrolled during active disease. The CDR3 spells CASIQGARYEQYF. The DNA of the CDR3 is TGTGCCAGCATACAGGGGGCTCGATACGAGCAGTACTTC.